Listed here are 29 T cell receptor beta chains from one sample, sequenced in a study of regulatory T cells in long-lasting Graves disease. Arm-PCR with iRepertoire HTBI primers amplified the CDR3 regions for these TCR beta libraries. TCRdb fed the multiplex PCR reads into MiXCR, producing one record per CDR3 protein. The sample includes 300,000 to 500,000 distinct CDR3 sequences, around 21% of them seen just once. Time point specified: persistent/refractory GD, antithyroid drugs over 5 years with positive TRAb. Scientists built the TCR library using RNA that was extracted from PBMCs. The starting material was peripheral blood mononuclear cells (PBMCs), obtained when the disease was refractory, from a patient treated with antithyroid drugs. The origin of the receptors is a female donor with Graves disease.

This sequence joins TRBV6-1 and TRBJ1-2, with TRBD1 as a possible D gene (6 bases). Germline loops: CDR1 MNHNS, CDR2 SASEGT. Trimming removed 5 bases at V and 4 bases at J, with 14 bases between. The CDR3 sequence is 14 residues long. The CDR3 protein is CASSKFQGFYGYTF. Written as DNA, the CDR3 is TGTGCCAGCAGTAAATTCCAGGGGTTCTATGGCTACACCTTC.

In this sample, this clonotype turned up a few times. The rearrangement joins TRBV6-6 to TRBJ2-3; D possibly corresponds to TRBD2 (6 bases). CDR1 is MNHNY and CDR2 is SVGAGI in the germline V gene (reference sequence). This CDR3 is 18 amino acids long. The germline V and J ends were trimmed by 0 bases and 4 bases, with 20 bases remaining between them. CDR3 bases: TGTGCCAGCAGTTACTCGAGCCCCGGGGGTCATGTATCAGATACGCAGTATTTT. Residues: CASSYSSPGGHVSDTQYF.

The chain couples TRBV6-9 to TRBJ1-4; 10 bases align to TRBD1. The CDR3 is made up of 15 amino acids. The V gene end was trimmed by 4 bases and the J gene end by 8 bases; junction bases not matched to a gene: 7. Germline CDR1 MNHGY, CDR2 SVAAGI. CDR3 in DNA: TGTGCCAGCAGTTCGTCCGGGACAGGGGACGAAAAACTGTTTTTT. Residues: CASSSSGTGDEKLFF.

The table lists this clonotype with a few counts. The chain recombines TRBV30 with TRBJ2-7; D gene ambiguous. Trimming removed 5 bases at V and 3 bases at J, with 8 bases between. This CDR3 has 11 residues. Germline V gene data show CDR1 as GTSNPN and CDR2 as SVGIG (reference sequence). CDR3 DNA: TGTGCCTGGCCACGAATCTACGAGCAGTACTTC. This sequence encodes CAWPRIYEQYF.

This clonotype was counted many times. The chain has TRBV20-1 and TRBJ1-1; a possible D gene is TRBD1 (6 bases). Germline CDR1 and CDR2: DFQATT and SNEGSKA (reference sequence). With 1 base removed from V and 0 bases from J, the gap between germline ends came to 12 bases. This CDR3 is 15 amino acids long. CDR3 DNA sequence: TGCAGTGCTAGAGGAGGGGGAAACATGAACACTGAAGCTTTCTTT. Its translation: CSARGGGNMNTEAFF.

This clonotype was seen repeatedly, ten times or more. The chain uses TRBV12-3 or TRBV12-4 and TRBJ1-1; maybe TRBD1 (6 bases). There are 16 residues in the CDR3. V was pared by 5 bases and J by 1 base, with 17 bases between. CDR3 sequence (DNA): TGTGCCAGCAGTCCAAAACAGGGTTTAGGGAACACTGAAGCTTTCTTT. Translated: CASSPKQGLGNTEAFF.

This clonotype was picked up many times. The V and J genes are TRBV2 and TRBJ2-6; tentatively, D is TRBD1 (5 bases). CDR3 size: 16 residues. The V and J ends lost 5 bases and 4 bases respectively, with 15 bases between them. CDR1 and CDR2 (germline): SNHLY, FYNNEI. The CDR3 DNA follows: TGTGCCAGCAGTTTTCAAGGGGCGCGGGGGGCCAACGTCCTGACTTTC. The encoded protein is CASSFQGARGANVLTF.

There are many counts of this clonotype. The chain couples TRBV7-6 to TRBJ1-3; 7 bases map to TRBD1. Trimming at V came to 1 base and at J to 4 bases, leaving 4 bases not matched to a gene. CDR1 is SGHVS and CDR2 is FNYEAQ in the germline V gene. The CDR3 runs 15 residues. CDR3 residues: CASSLDDRDGNTIYF. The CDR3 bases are TGTGCCAGCAGCTTAGATGACAGGGACGGAAACACCATATATTTT.

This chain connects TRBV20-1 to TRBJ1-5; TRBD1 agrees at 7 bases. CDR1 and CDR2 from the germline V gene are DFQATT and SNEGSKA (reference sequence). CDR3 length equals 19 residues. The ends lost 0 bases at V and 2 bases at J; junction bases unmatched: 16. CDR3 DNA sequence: TGCAGTGCTAGAGATAAAGGACAGGACCCCCCCCACGGCAATCAGCCCCAGCATTTT. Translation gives CSARDKGQDPPHGNQPQHF.

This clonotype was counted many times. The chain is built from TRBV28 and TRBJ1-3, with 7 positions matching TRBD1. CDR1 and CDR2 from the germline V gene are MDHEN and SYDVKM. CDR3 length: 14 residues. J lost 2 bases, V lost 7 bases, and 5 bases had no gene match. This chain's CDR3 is CASKEQGPGNTIYF. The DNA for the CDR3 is TGTGCCAGCAAAGAACAGGGGCCTGGAAACACCATATATTTT.

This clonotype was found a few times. For the CDR3, the DNA is TGTGCCAGCAGCTTAGTACAGAGCCAAGAGACCCAGTACTTC. It codes for CASSLVQSQETQYF. The rearrangement links TRBV7-9 to TRBJ2-5; D is unclear. This CDR3 has 14 residues. Trimming took 1 base from V and 1 from J, leaving 7 bases between them. Germline assignment: CDR1 SEHNR and CDR2 FQNEAQ (reference sequence). The variable domain in full, completed from reference TRBV7-9 and TRBJ2-5, reads DTGVSQNPRHKITKRGQNVTFRCDPISEHNRLYWYRQTLGQGPEFLTYFQNEAQLEKSRLLSDRFSAERPKGSFSTLEIQRTEQGDSAMYLCASSLVQSQETQYFGPGTRLLVL.

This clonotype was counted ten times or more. Here the CDR3 reads CASGLAHGREPYEQYF. In nucleotides, the CDR3 is TGTGCTAGTGGTTTGGCACATGGACGGGAACCCTACGAGCAGTACTTC. The gene calls are TRBV12-5 and TRBJ2-7, with a possible D match to TRBD2 (5 bases). V lost 1 base to trimming and J lost 2 bases, with 15 bases between them. Germline-derived CDR1 and CDR2 are LGHNT and FRNRAP. This CDR3 region has 16 residues.

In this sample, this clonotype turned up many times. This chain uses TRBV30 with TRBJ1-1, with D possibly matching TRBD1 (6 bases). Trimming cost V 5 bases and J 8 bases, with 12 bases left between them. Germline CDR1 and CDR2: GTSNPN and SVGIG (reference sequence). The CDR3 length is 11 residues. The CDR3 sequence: CAWGRGAEAFF. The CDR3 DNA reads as TGTGCCTGGGGTAGGGGGGCCGAAGCTTTCTTT.

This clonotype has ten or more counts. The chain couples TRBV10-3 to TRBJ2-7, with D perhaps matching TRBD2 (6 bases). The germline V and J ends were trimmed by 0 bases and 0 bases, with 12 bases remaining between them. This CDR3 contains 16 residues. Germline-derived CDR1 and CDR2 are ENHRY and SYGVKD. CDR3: CAISESNGGGSYEQYF. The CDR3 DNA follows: TGTGCCATCAGTGAGTCGAATGGGGGAGGCTCCTACGAGCAGTACTTC.

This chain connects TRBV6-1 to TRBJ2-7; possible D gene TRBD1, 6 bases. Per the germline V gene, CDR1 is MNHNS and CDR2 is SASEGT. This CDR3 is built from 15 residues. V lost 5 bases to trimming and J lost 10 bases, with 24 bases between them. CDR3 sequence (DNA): TGTGCCAGCAGTCCGAAGACTAATGACAGGCAGTACCAGTACTTC. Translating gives CASSPKTNDRQYQYF.

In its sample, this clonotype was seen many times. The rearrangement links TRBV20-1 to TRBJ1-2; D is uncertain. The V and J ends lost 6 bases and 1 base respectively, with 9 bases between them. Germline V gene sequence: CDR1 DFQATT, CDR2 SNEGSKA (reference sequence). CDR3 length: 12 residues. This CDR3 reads CSAPDYNYGYTF. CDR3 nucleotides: TGCAGTGCCCCTGACTATAACTATGGCTACACCTTC.

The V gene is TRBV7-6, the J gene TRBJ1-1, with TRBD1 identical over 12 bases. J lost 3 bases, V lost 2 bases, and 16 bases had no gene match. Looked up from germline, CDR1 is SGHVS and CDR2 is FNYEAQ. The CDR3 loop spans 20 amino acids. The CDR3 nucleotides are TGTGCCAGCAGCTTAAAGGCGGGGACAGGGGGCGCCGGGATGGACACTGAAGCTTTCTTT. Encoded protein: CASSLKAGTGGAGMDTEAFF.

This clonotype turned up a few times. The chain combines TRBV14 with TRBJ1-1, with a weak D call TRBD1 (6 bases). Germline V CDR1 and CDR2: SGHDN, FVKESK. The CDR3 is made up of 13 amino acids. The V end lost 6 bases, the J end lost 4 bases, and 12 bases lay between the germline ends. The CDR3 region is CASRLQGATEAFF. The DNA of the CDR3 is TGTGCCAGCAGATTACAGGGTGCCACTGAAGCTTTCTTT.

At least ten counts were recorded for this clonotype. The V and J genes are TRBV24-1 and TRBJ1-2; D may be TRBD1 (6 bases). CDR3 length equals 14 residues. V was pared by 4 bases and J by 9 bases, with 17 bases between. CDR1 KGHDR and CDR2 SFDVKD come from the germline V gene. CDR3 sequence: CATSETTTGGSYTF. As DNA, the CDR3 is TGTGCCACCAGTGAAACTACGACAGGAGGCAGCTACACCTTC.

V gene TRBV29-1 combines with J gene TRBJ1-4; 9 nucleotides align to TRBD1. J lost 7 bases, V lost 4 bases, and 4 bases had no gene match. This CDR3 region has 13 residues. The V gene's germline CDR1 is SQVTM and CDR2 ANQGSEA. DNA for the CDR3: TGCAGCGTTGGGGGACAGGGCGGTGAAAAACTGTTTTTT. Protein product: CSVGGQGGEKLFF.

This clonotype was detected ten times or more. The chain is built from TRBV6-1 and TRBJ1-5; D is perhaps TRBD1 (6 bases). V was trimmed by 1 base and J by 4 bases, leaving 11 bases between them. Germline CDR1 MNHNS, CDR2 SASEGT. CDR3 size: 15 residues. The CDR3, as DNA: TGTGCCAGCAGTGAAGGGGGGGCGTGGAATCAGCCCCAGCATTTT. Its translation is CASSEGGAWNQPQHF.

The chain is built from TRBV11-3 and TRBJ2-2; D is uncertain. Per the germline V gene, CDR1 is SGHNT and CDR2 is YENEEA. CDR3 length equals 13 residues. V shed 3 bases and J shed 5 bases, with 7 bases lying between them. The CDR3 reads CASSFYGTGELFF. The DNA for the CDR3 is TGTGCCAGCAGCTTCTATGGGACCGGGGAGCTGTTTTTT.

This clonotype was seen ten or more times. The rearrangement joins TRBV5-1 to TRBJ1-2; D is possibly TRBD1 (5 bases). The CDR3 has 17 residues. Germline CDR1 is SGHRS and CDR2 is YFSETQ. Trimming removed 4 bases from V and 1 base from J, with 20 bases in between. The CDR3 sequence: CASSMGRTGENNYGYTF. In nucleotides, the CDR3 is TGCGCCAGCAGCATGGGCCGAACAGGCGAAAATAACTATGGCTACACCTTC.

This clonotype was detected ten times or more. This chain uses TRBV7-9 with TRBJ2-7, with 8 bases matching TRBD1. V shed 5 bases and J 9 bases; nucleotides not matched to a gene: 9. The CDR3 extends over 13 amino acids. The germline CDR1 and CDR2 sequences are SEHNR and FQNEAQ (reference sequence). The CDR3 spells CASSRGQGKMQYF. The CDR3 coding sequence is TGTGCCAGCAGCCGTGGACAGGGCAAGATGCAGTACTTC.

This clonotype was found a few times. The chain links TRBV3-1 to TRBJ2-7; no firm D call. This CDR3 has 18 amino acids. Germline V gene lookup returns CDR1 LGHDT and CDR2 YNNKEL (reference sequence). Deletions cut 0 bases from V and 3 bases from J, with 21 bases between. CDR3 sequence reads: CASSQERGNSHVLYEQYF. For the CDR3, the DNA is TGTGCCAGCAGCCAAGAGCGAGGAAATAGCCACGTTCTCTACGAGCAGTACTTC.

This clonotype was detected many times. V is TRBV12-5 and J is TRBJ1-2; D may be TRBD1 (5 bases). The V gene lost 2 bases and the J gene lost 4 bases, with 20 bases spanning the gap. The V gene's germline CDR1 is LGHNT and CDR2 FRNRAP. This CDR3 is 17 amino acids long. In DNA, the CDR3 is TGTGCTAGTGGTTTGCCGTCTATGGGGCGAGTCAGCTATGGCTACACCTTC. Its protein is CASGLPSMGRVSYGYTF.

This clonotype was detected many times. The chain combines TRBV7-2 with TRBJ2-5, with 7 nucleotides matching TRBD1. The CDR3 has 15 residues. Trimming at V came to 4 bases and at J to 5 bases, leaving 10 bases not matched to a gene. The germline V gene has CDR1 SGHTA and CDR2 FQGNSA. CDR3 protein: CASSSDTGDLETQYF. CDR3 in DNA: TGTGCCAGCAGCTCCGATACAGGGGACCTGGAGACCCAGTACTTC.

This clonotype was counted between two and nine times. CDR3 DNA sequence: TGTGCCAGCCCGGACTCCCACACCGGGGAGCTGTTTTTT. Translated: CASPDSHTGELFF. The chain employs TRBV28 and TRBJ2-2; TRBD2 is a possible D gene (5 bases). Germline lookup yields CDR1 MDHEN and CDR2 SYDVKM. The V end was cut by 8 bases, the J end by 3 bases, with 10 bases between. The CDR3 consists of 13 residues.

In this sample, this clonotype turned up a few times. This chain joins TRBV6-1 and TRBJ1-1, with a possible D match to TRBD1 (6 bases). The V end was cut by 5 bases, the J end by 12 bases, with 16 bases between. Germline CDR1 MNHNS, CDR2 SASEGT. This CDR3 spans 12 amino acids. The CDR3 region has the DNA TGTGCCAGCAGTCGACAGGACTGGCGGACTTTCTTT. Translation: CASSRQDWRTFF.